This T cell receptor (beta chain) was documented in a study of regulatory T cells in long-lasting Graves disease (dated by TCRdb to the early 2020s). In terms of the full investigation: To count as having persistent Graves' disease, a patient had to have received antithyroid drug treatment for over 5 years with TSH receptor autoantibodies remaining persistently positive. Antithyroid drugs had been taken for 8.5 to 13 years on average by persistent Graves' disease patients in the clinical cohort. The study was conducted in China and was registered as a clinical trial. Persistent Graves' disease patients were compared with newly diagnosed Graves' disease patients by peripheral blood TCR sequencing and RNA sequencing. A total of approximately 35 samples were covered by TCR sequencing, comprising some 13 persistent and roughly 20 newly diagnosed Graves' disease patients.

What the time point label conveys for this sample: persistent/refractory GD, antithyroid drugs over 5 years with positive TRAb. RNA was extracted from PBMCs in TRIzol for both TCR sequencing and RNA sequencing. The diagnosis of Graves' disease was made according to American Thyroid Association guidelines. The patients came from an endocrinology department in Xi'an, China. Each patient gave 9 to 10 milliliters of peripheral blood, collected in an EDTA anticoagulant tube. PBMCs were isolated by Ficoll Paque Plus density gradient separation without further T cell sorting. An Agilent 2100 Bioanalyzer and agarose gel were used to check RNA quality, and a NanoDrop 2000 was used to measure RNA concentration. At the junction V is shortened by 6 bases and J by 3 bases, with 5 bases in between. Inclusive of the bounding cysteine and phenylalanine, the CDR3 is 11 residues long. Only CDR3 DNA remains: 33 bases, in frame from the first base.

Library construction relied on multiplex PCR. The run used an Illumina HiSeq 4000. TCR beta libraries were built with iRepertoire HTBI primers and Arm-PCR amplification of CDR3 regions. PCR products were gel purified before sequencing. The source study handled its data this way. Gene usage analysis of CDR3 amino acid clonotypes relied on the 60 to 65 TRBV and 14 TRBJ segments identified across samples. COPE and FqMerger were used to merge filtered high-quality paired reads into contigs. BLAST was used to align contigs to IMGT TRBV, TRBD and TRBJ reference genes, with CDR3 defined following IMGT. Clonotypes above 0.1% frequency were classified as highly expanded clones. Shannon entropy was used to measure repertoire diversity, and the Gini coefficient was used to measure V-J evenness. A clonotype was considered public if more than one individual shared it. The public reads were reprocessed in TCRdb via fastp at Q25 and MiXCR, keeping in-frame beta chains. Under each unique CDR3 protein, matching rows form one entry showing the most common genes and DNA. TCRdb assigned the V and J calls; the authors' analysis was not used. Within this sample are over 250,000 distinct CDR3 sequences, with more than 20% of them counted one time only. Together, the top ten hold more than 50% of the sample.

Points on this clonotype: No antigen is known for it. A far larger clone lies a single base away; this is likely a read error.

General findings and caveats noted by the study authors: Persistent disease showed preferential use of TRBV28, TRBJ1-2 and TRBJ2-5, whereas newly diagnosed disease favored TRBV20-1 and TRBJ2-1. The authors acknowledged the small sample size as a limitation that may reduce accuracy. Only peripheral blood was studied, because thyroid tissue, the primary lesion, was inaccessible. More public clonotypes were shared among persistent patients (approximately 3,000) than among newly diagnosed patients (roughly 1,000). Compared with newly diagnosed patients, persistent Graves' disease patients had lower TCR Shannon entropy and fewer highly expanded clones, which suggests clonal expansion. Only the TCR beta chain was sequenced and analyzed.

The sequencing here drew on peripheral blood mononuclear cells (PBMCs), taken when the disease was refractory, from a patient treated with antithyroid drugs. The sequence was collected from a female donor with Graves disease. The rearrangement combines TRBV12-3 or TRBV12-4 with TRBJ1-1, with no confidently assigned D gene. The CDR3 region: CASRVDTEAFF. The DNA reads TGTGCCAGCAGGGTGGACACTGAAGCTTTCTTT.